A single sample gave rise to the 11 T cell receptor beta chains below, sequenced in a study of T and B cells in COVID-19 patients. From blood, roughly 250-550 ng of genomic DNA served as TRB template. BIOMED2 TRB-A/B primer pools were used in multiplex TRB PCR. TCRdb re-derived calls from the multiplex PCR reads in MiXCR, one entry per CDR3 protein. Of around 20,000 distinct CDR3 sequences detected, 25% to 30% appear once; the ten largest clones hold under 3.5%. The sequenced material came from blood. These receptors originate from a human donor who had recovered from COVID-19.

The rearrangement uses TRBV27 and TRBJ2-3, with D perhaps matching TRBD2 (6 bases). The CDR3 is 15 amino acids. The V gene's germline CDR1 is MNHEY and CDR2 SMNVEV (reference sequence). V gave up 3 bases and J gave up 3 bases, with 13 bases separating them. The CDR3 region is CASSFWRERTDTQYF. The CDR3 DNA follows: TGTGCCAGCAGTTTCTGGAGGGAGAGGACAGATACGCAGTATTTT.

Sample share makes this clonotype medium-sized. The V call is TRBV11-1, the J call TRBJ2-6; D remains ambiguous. The V gene's germline CDR1 is SGHAT and CDR2 FQDESV (reference sequence). Trimming left V 3 bases short and J 0 bases short, with 12 bases between. The CDR3 length is 17 residues. The CDR3 reads CASSFWISFSGANVLTF. CDR3 in DNA: TGTGCCAGCAGCTTTTGGATTTCCTTCTCTGGGGCCAACGTCCTGACTTTC. Looking up the rest from reference TRBV11-1 and TRBJ2-6 gives the full variable domain: EAEVAQSPRYKITEKSQAVAFWCDPISGHATLYWYRQILGQGPELLVQFQDESVVDDSQLPKDRFSAERLKGVDSTLKIQPAELGDSAMYLCASSFWISFSGANVLTFGAGSRLTVL.

This clonotype showed up just a few times. The V call is TRBV6-1, the J call TRBJ1-1, with TRBD1 as a possible D gene (6 bases). Germline lookup yields CDR1 MNHNS and CDR2 SASEGT. The CDR3 has 14 residues. The V gene lost 6 bases and the J gene lost 3 bases, with 14 bases spanning the gap. CDR3 nucleotide sequence: TGTGCCAGCAGATTACTACAGGGTTACACTGAAGCTTTCTTT. Amino acid sequence: CASRLLQGYTEAFF.

There are many counts of this clonotype. The rearrangement uses TRBV19 and TRBJ2-1; possible D gene TRBD2, 6 bases. The CDR3 spans 15 residues. CDR1 and CDR2 from the germline V gene are LNHDA and SQIVND (reference sequence). Between the trimmed V and J ends, which lost 2 bases and 4 bases, there was a span of 12 bases. CDR3 bases: TGTGCCAGTAGTATAATTGGGACTGGTTACAATGAGCAGTTCTTC. Its protein product is CASSIIGTGYNEQFF.

The chain couples TRBV4-1 to TRBJ2-1; 10 bases align to TRBD2. Germline CDR1 reads MGHRA; CDR2 reads YSYEKL. V trimming: 4 bases; J trimming: 3 bases; junction bases outside the gene matches: 6. This CDR3 is built from 16 residues. The CDR3 bases are TGCGCCAGCAGCCGAGGACTAGCGGACCTCTACAATGAGCAGTTCTTC. Translating it yields CASSRGLADLYNEQFF.

A note on this clonotype: A read error is possible here, since a much larger clone lies one base away. The chain combines TRBV30 with TRBJ2-1; D gene uncertain. The germline gives CDR1 GTSNPN, CDR2 SVGIG (reference sequence). The CDR3 consists of 13 residues. Written as DNA, the CDR3 is TGTGCCTGGAGTGTTAACACTCACAATGAGCTGTTCTTC. Its translation: CAWSVNTHNELFF.

The sample holds a few counts of this clonotype. The chain combines TRBV5-6 with TRBJ2-7, with 8 bases matching TRBD1. Unmatched junction bases numbered 10, after V lost 4 bases and J lost 1 base. The CDR3 contains 16 residues. The germline CDR1 and CDR2 sequences are SGHDT and YYEEEE. CDR3 nucleotides: TGTGCCAGCAGCCAAATGAACGGACAGGGTTCCTACGAGCAGTACTTC. Protein sequence: CASSQMNGQGSYEQYF.

This chain joins TRBV12-3 or TRBV12-4 and TRBJ1-1, with D possibly being TRBD1 (6 bases). Trimming took 6 bases from V and 0 from J, leaving 8 bases between them. CDR3 length: 13 amino acids. Here the CDR3 reads CASRRTVNTEAFF. In DNA form, the CDR3 reads TGTGCCAGCAGGAGGACAGTGAACACTGAAGCTTTCTTT.

The chain joins TRBV5-1 to TRBJ2-5; TRBD2 aligns across 9 bases. The CDR3 sequence is 15 residues long. The J segment lost 7 bases and the V segment lost 4 bases, leaving 11 bases of the junction unmatched. The germline V gene has CDR1 SGHRS and CDR2 YFSETQ. The CDR3 nucleotides read TGCGCCAGCAGCCTATCTAGCGGGGCGATAGGGACCCAGTACTTC. It is translated as CASSLSSGAIGTQYF.

This clonotype was seen once. The chain carries TRBV14 and TRBJ1-6, with 8 bases matching TRBD1. Trimming took 5 bases from V and 5 from J; bases not matched to a gene: 5. The CDR3 consists of 15 residues. Looked up from germline, CDR1 is SGHDN and CDR2 is FVKESK. For the CDR3, the DNA is TGTGCCAGCAGCTACGGGACAGGCAATAATTCACCCCTCCACTTT. Translated: CASSYGTGNNSPLHF.

This clonotype has a handful of counts. V is TRBV6-5 and J is TRBJ1-2; perhaps TRBD1 as D (6 bases). Trimming took off 3 bases at V and 3 bases at J, with 17 bases between the two ends. The CDR3 has 16 residues. The V gene's germline CDR1 is MNHEY and CDR2 SVGAGI. The CDR3 protein is CASSYRGGSEHYGYTF. Here the CDR3 DNA reads TGTGCCAGCAGTTATAGAGGGGGGTCAGAACACTATGGCTACACCTTC.